The 32 T cell receptor beta chains below were found in one sample sequenced in a study of early T cells in non-severe SARS-CoV-2 infection. One entry per CDR3 protein, called by TCRdb with MiXCR from the 5' RACE reads. The sample lists 28,000 or so distinct CDR3 sequences; roughly 3.9% were seen once. The sequenced sample consisted of whole blood. The receptors stem from an adult who was a healthcare worker with PCR-confirmed SARS-CoV-2 infection or an uninfected control (not recorded which).

Many counts were recorded for this clonotype. The chain links TRBV4-3 to TRBJ2-2, with D perhaps matching TRBD1 or TRBD2 (5 bases each). Germline lookup yields CDR1 LGHNA and CDR2 YSLEER. V was shortened by 4 bases and J by 1 base, with 13 bases between the two germline ends. The CDR3 length is 16 residues. In DNA, the CDR3 is TGCGCCAGCAGCCCCGTGGGACGGGGGAACACCGGGGAGCTGTTTTTT. It translates to CASSPVGRGNTGELFF.

Many counts were recorded for this clonotype. The chain joins TRBV18 to TRBJ2-2; TRBD2 aligns across 7 bases. This CDR3 is 18 amino acids long. Germline values: CDR1 KGHSH, CDR2 LQKENI. J gave up 4 bases and V 8 bases, and 19 bases lay outside the gene matches. As DNA, the CDR3 is TGTGCCAGCCAACCGGTCCTATGGACTAGTACGACCACCGGGGAGCTGTTTTTT. Protein: CASQPVLWTSTTTGELFF.

The chain has TRBV5-4 and TRBJ2-5; possible D gene TRBD2, 5 bases. The CDR3 contains 12 residues. The ends were cut back, 3 bases at V and 5 bases at J, with 8 bases in the middle. The germline V gene encodes CDR1 SGHNT and CDR2 YYREEE (reference sequence). The CDR3: CASSWRRETQYF. CDR3 in DNA: TGTGCCAGCAGCTGGAGGAGGGAGACCCAGTACTTC.

The table lists this clonotype with a few counts. The chain employs TRBV10-2 and TRBJ2-3; D remains ambiguous. This CDR3 contains 15 residues. Germline CDR1 reads WSHSY; CDR2 reads SAAADI. V shed 3 bases and J shed 0 bases, with 10 bases lying between them. The DNA for the CDR3 is TGCGCCAGCAGTGACGTCGAGGCCAGCACAGATACGCAGTATTTT. It codes for CASSDVEASTDTQYF.

This clonotype showed up many times. The rearrangement joins TRBV25-1 to TRBJ1-6; D is possibly TRBD1 (5 bases). The CDR3 loop spans 14 amino acids. Germline values: CDR1 MGHDK, CDR2 SYGVNS. Trimming stripped 4 bases from V and 7 bases from J, with 11 bases between. The CDR3 here is CASSGGQGNSPLHF. The DNA for the CDR3 is TGTGCCAGCAGTGGGGGCCAGGGAAATTCACCCCTCCACTTT.

This clonotype occurred many times. The V gene is TRBV12-3 or TRBV12-4, the J gene TRBJ2-2; 9 positions match TRBD2. The CDR3 totals 16 residues. The trim removed 7 bases at V and 1 base at J, leaving 7 bases unmatched. For the CDR3, the DNA is TGTGCCAGCACCGCGACTAGCGGAGGGAACACCGGGGAGCTGTTTTTT. This translates into CASTATSGGNTGELFF.

This clonotype was observed a few times. The chain couples TRBV14 to TRBJ1-2; TRBD1 agrees at 11 bases. Germline V gene lookup returns CDR1 SGHDN and CDR2 FVKESK. This CDR3 is 13 amino acids long. With V trimmed by 4 bases and J by 7 bases, 2 bases remained unmatched. CDR3 region: CASSPGTGGGYTF. CDR3 in DNA: TGTGCCAGCAGCCCCGGGACAGGGGGTGGCTACACCTTC.

The chain is built from TRBV12-3 or TRBV12-4 and TRBJ1-1, with D possibly being TRBD1 (5 bases). V was shortened by 3 bases and J by 5 bases, with 13 bases between the two germline ends. The CDR3 totals 14 residues. The CDR3 region is CASSFGGGETEAFF. CDR3 sequence (DNA): TGTGCCAGCAGTTTTGGGGGAGGAGAAACTGAAGCTTTCTTT.

This clonotype counts as medium-sized (0.01 to 0.1%). The chain joins TRBV7-2 to TRBJ2-1; D ambiguous. Trimming pared 1 base from V and 4 bases from J, leaving 2 bases between. Germline CDR1 and CDR2: SGHTA and FQGNSA. This CDR3 spans 12 amino acids. The CDR3 sequence: CASSLGYNEQFF. CDR3 sequence (DNA): TGTGCCAGCAGCTTAGGGTACAATGAGCAGTTCTTC.

In this sample, this clonotype turned up a few times. The DNA for the CDR3 is TGTGCCAGCAGTCGAGGGATGCAAGAGACCCAGTACTTC. Protein sequence: CASSRGMQETQYF. This chain uses TRBV6-5 with TRBJ2-5; a weak D match, TRBD2 (5 bases). Deletions cut 5 bases from V and 2 bases from J, with 9 bases between. CDR1 MNHEY and CDR2 SVGAGI come from the germline V gene. CDR3 size: 13 residues.

This clonotype has a count of ten or more. The V gene is TRBV9, the J gene TRBJ2-3, with 7 bases that match TRBD2. Germline V gene sequence: CDR1 SGDLS, CDR2 YYNGEE. The length of the CDR3 is 14 residues. Trimming cost V 3 bases and J 6 bases; bases outside gene matches: 7. CDR3 in DNA: TGTGCCAGCAGCGCATATAGCGGGTTGGATACGCAGTATTTT. It encodes CASSAYSGLDTQYF. Using reference TRBV9 and TRBJ2-3 for the parts outside the CDR3, the full variable domain is DSGVTQTPKHLITATGQRVTLRCSPRSGDLSVYWYQQSLDQGLQFLIQYYNGEERAKGNILERFSAQQFPDLHSELNLSSLELGDSALYFCASSAYSGLDTQYFGPGTRLTVL.

This clonotype was seen at least ten times. The rearrangement links TRBV20-1 to TRBJ2-1, with 11 bases that match TRBD2. The CDR3 loop spans 12 amino acids. V lost 5 bases to trimming and J lost 9 bases; unmatched junction nucleotides: 3. Per the germline V gene, CDR1 is DFQATT and CDR2 is SNEGSKA (reference sequence). The CDR3 DNA sequence: TGCAGTGCTCCGGGACTAGCGGCTGAGCAGTTCTTC. Its protein product is CSAPGLAAEQFF.

This clonotype was found many times. This chain connects TRBV18 to TRBJ2-7; 7 bases are shared with TRBD1. The CDR3 is made up of 14 amino acids. J gave up 2 bases and V 5 bases, and 6 bases lay outside the gene matches. Germline V CDR1 and CDR2: KGHSH, LQKENI. CDR3 sequence: CASSFGQATYEQYF. The DNA for the CDR3 is TGTGCCAGCTCATTCGGACAGGCGACCTACGAGCAGTACTTC.

This clonotype was seen only a few times. CDR3 amino acids: CASSPRDNTDTQYF. As DNA, the CDR3 is TGTGCCAGCAGTCCCCGGGACAACACAGATACGCAGTATTTT. The genes are TRBV6-2 or TRBV6-3 and TRBJ2-3; tentative D call: TRBD1 (6 bases). The germline CDR1 and CDR2 sequences are MNHEY and SVGEGT. The CDR3 runs to 14 residues. Trimming cost V 5 bases and J 2 bases, with 11 bases left between them.

In its sample, this clonotype was seen many times. The J gene is TRBJ2-7, the V gene TRBV18, with D maybe TRBD2 (6 bases). The ends were cut back, 3 bases at V and 6 bases at J, with 21 bases in the middle. Looked up from germline, CDR1 is KGHSH and CDR2 is LQKENI. This CDR3 is built from 16 residues. For the CDR3, the DNA is TGTGCCAGCTCACCCAGGGCGGGACTGGTCGGTGTCGAGCAGTACTTC. Translated, it gives CASSPRAGLVGVEQYF.

This clonotype was observed many times. A read error may produce the germline difference seen at one junction end. V is TRBV6-6 and J is TRBJ2-1, with a tentative D call TRBD2 (6 bases). This CDR3 spans 16 amino acids. Germline lookup yields CDR1 MNHNY and CDR2 SVGAGI (reference sequence). The DNA for the CDR3 is TGTGCCAGCAGTAACTCCCTCGGGAGCTCCTACAATGAGCAGTTCTTC. It encodes CASSNSLGSSYNEQFF.

In its sample, this clonotype was seen many times. The chain employs TRBV29-1 and TRBJ1-4, with 7 bases identical to TRBD1. V lost 4 bases and J lost 3; bases outside the gene matches: 5. Per germline, CDR1 SQVTM and CDR2 ANQGSEA. The CDR3 is 14 amino acids. The CDR3 DNA sequence: TGCAGCGTTGCGAAGGGGGCGGCTAATGAAAAACTGTTTTTT. This translates into CSVAKGAANEKLFF.

The chain has TRBV6-2 or TRBV6-3 and TRBJ2-2, with D uncertain. CDR1 is MNHEY, CDR2 SVGEGT, per germline. CDR3 length: 15 residues. Between the trimmed V and J ends, which lost 4 bases and 3 bases, there was a span of 12 bases. In DNA form, the CDR3 reads TGTGCCAGCAGTTCTCACTCTCGCGACACCGGGGAGCTGTTTTTT. This gives the protein CASSSHSRDTGELFF.

This clonotype was counted a few times. The V gene is TRBV18, the J gene TRBJ1-1; D is undetermined. The V end was cut by 6 bases, the J end by 4 bases, with 12 bases between. The length of the CDR3 is 13 residues. Per the germline V gene, CDR1 is KGHSH and CDR2 is LQKENI. CDR3 bases: TGTGCCAGCTCGCTGAAGAAGGGCACTGAAGCTTTCTTT. This translates into CASSLKKGTEAFF.

This clonotype came up many times. The gene calls are TRBV9 and TRBJ2-7; 7 bases map to TRBD2. The ends lost 0 bases at V and 3 bases at J; junction bases unmatched: 9. Germline V gene sequence: CDR1 SGDLS, CDR2 YYNGEE. The CDR3 is 16 residues long. This CDR3 reads CASSVEVAGEYYEQYF. For the CDR3, the DNA is TGTGCCAGCAGCGTAGAGGTTGCGGGGGAGTACTACGAGCAGTACTTC.

The chain recombines TRBV6-5 with TRBJ2-5, with D unresolved. Per germline, CDR1 MNHEY and CDR2 SVGAGI. The CDR3 has 13 residues. Trimming stripped 2 bases from V and 0 bases from J, with 4 bases between. CDR3 coding DNA: TGTGCCAGCAGTTACGGACACCAAGAGACCCAGTACTTC. It translates to CASSYGHQETQYF.

This chain connects TRBV11-2 to TRBJ2-7, with D hard to call. V lost 5 bases, J lost 3 bases, and 11 bases lay in between. The CDR3 has 13 residues. Germline V gene sequence: CDR1 SGHAT, CDR2 FQNNGV. The CDR3 reads CASSLSADYEQYF. CDR3 DNA: TGTGCCAGCAGCCTGAGCGCCGACTACGAGCAGTACTTC. Together with reference TRBV11-2 and TRBJ2-7, the CDR3 gives the full variable domain: EAGVAQSPRYKIIEKRQSVAFWCNPISGHATLYWYQQILGQGPKLLIQFQNNGVVDDSQLPKDRFSAERLKGVDSTLKIQPAKLEDSAVYLCASSLSADYEQYFGPGTRLTVT.

The chain has TRBV10-3 and TRBJ2-4; TRBD1 aligns across 8 bases. V lost 6 bases to trimming and J lost 3 bases; unmatched junction nucleotides: 4. Looked up from germline, CDR1 is ENHRY and CDR2 is SYGVKD. CDR3 length: 14 amino acids. The CDR3 nucleotides read TGTGCCATCAGCCCGGGACAGGACAAAAACATTCAGTACTTC. This codes for CAISPGQDKNIQYF.

This clonotype occurred many times. The gene calls are TRBV5-1 and TRBJ1-3; 9 bases are shared with TRBD1. The CDR3 has 17 residues. The germline CDR1 and CDR2 sequences are SGHRS and YFSETQ. V trimming: 0 bases; J trimming: 0 bases; junction bases outside the gene matches: 4. The DNA for the CDR3 is TGCGCCAGCAGCTTGGCCGGGGACAGGGCCTCTGGAAACACCATATATTTT. It translates to CASSLAGDRASGNTIYF. Supplemented by reference TRBV5-1 and TRBJ1-3, the full variable domain reads KAGVTQTPRYLIKTRGQQVTLSCSPISGHRSVSWYQQTPGQGLQFLFEYFSETQRNKGNFPGRFSGRQFSNSRSEMNVSTLELGDSALYLCASSLAGDRASGNTIYFGEGSWLTVV.

This clonotype was found many times. V is TRBV6-6 and J is TRBJ1-4; D possibly corresponds to TRBD1 (5 bases). CDR1 is MNHNY and CDR2 is SVGAGI in the germline V gene (reference sequence). The CDR3 runs to 15 residues. The V gene lost 5 bases and the J gene lost 6 bases, with 16 bases spanning the gap. In nucleotides, the CDR3 is TGTGCCAGCAGTCGCCCCGACAGCACGGATGAAAAACTGTTTTTT. Amino acid sequence: CASSRPDSTDEKLFF.

This clonotype came up many times. This chain joins TRBV7-2 and TRBJ1-2, with a possible D match to TRBD1 (6 bases). The germline gives CDR1 SGHTA, CDR2 FQGNSA. This CDR3 spans 13 amino acids. V was cut by 5 bases and J by 4 bases, with 11 bases left in between. The CDR3 region has the DNA TGTGCCAGCAGCGCGACAGGCCCCTATGGCTACACCTTC. Its protein is CASSATGPYGYTF.

This clonotype appeared many times. V gene TRBV6-5 combines with J gene TRBJ2-4, with 7 nucleotides matching TRBD1. V lost 2 bases and J lost 9; bases outside the gene matches: 7. Germline assignment: CDR1 MNHEY and CDR2 SVGAGI. The CDR3 is made up of 14 amino acids. CDR3 bases: TGTGCCAGCAGTTACCTCCCCGCAGGGGGCATTCAGTACTTC. Encoded protein: CASSYLPAGGIQYF.

This clonotype was seen many times. The chain links TRBV4-1 to TRBJ2-5; D possibly uses TRBD1 or TRBD2 (6 bases each). This CDR3 comprises 15 residues. V gave up 4 bases and J gave up 5 bases, with 17 bases separating them. CDR1 is MGHRA, CDR2 YSYEKL, per germline. The CDR3 region has the DNA TGCGCCAGCAGCCGCATAACAGGGAGCGGGGAGACCCAGTACTTC. It is translated as CASSRITGSGETQYF.

The table lists this clonotype with many counts. This chain connects TRBV13 to TRBJ1-1; possibly TRBD1 for D (5 bases). The CDR3 is made up of 15 amino acids. Germline CDR1 and CDR2: PRHDT and FYEKMQ (reference sequence). Trimming cost V 2 bases and J 3 bases, with 13 bases left between them. CDR3: CASSLNGAGDTEAFF. The CDR3 DNA reads as TGTGCCAGCAGCTTAAATGGGGCCGGCGACACTGAAGCTTTCTTT.

In this sample, this clonotype turned up many times. V usage is TRBV9 and J usage is TRBJ1-1; unclear D gene. Germline CDR1 SGDLS, CDR2 YYNGEE. V was pared by 0 bases and J by 1 base, with 7 bases between. The CDR3 is 14 amino acids. The CDR3: CASSVEGSNTEAFF. Here the CDR3 DNA reads TGTGCCAGCAGCGTAGAAGGATCGAACACTGAAGCTTTCTTT.

Many counts were recorded for this clonotype. V and J are TRBV20-1 and TRBJ2-7, with no clear D. Trimming shortened V by 7 bases and J by 0 bases, and 10 bases separated the two germline ends. The germline gives CDR1 DFQATT, CDR2 SNEGSKA (reference sequence). This CDR3 is built from 12 residues. CDR3: CSVPQASYEQYF. CDR3 coding DNA: TGCAGTGTCCCGCAGGCCTCCTACGAGCAGTACTTC.

In its sample, this clonotype was seen many times. The chain uses TRBV7-9 and TRBJ1-5; TRBD1 matches 9 bases. Germline CDR1 and CDR2: SEHNR and FQNEAQ (reference sequence). The CDR3 totals 18 residues. V lost 2 bases, J lost 0 bases, and 8 bases stayed unmatched. CDR3 loop: CASSLSWDRDRSNQPQHF. The CDR3 nucleotides are TGTGCCAGCAGCTTAAGTTGGGACAGGGACCGTAGCAATCAGCCCCAGCATTTT.